One sample yielded the 5 T cell receptor beta chains listed below, sequenced in a study of shared clonotypes between healthy human individuals. Only in-frame clones appear in the TCRdb table, and some are missing; sequencing was by immunoSEQ multiplex PCR. The sample yields more than 850,000 clones, 70% to 80% seen once. Sequencing used memory CD4+ T cells from PBMCs. Subset given: CD45RA-negative fraction. These receptors came from a man aged 18 to 30 in good health. Some clones in this sample may be carry-over from other donors' samples.

The V gene is TRBV18, the J gene TRBJ2-6; tentative D call: TRBD2 (6 bases). Between the trimmed V and J ends, which lost 3 bases and 4 bases, there was a span of 10 bases. Germline V gene lookup returns CDR1 KGHSH and CDR2 LQKENI. This CDR3 has 15 amino acids. CDR3 in DNA: TGTGCCAGCTCACCGCGACTAGAGGGGGCCAACGTCCTGACTTTC. This encodes CASSPRLEGANVLTF.

The gene calls are TRBV20-1 and TRBJ1-1; no firm D call. Germline lookup yields CDR1 DFQATT and CDR2 SNEGSKA (reference sequence). The CDR3 extends over 11 amino acids. CDR3 amino acids: CARSQNTEAFF. In nucleotides, the CDR3 is TGCGCCAGGTCCCAAAACACTGAAGCTTTCTTT.

This clone was seen only a few times. Other DNA sequences of this sample code for an identical CDR3. The rearrangement joins TRBV4-1 to TRBJ2-7, with 9 bases lining up with TRBD1. Germline V CDR1 and CDR2: MGHRA, YSYEKL. V gave up 3 bases and J gave up 1 base; unmatched junction bases: 4. The CDR3 consists of 15 residues. This chain's CDR3 is CASSHPGQGSYEQYF. In nucleotides, the CDR3 is TGCGCCAGCAGCCACCCGGGACAGGGATCCTACGAGCAGTACTTC.

This chain connects TRBV7-9 to TRBJ1-1; D is ambiguous. CDR3 length: 13 residues. CDR1 is SEHNR, CDR2 FQNEAQ, per germline (reference sequence). V was trimmed by 6 bases and J by 4 bases, leaving 12 bases between them. In DNA form, the CDR3 reads TGTGCCAGCAGTCTCGTCGGCCCCACTGAAGCTTTCTTT. It translates to CASSLVGPTEAFF.

V gene TRBV7-2 combines with J gene TRBJ2-3; TRBD2 matches at 13 bases. Germline assignment: CDR1 SGHTA and CDR2 FQGNSA. The CDR3 length is 16 residues. V dropped 5 bases and J dropped 6; count of bases not matched to a gene: 8. The CDR3 DNA follows: TGTGCCAGCAGCAGGCGGACTAGCGGGAGCAGGGATACGCAGTATTTT. This encodes CASSRRTSGSRDTQYF.